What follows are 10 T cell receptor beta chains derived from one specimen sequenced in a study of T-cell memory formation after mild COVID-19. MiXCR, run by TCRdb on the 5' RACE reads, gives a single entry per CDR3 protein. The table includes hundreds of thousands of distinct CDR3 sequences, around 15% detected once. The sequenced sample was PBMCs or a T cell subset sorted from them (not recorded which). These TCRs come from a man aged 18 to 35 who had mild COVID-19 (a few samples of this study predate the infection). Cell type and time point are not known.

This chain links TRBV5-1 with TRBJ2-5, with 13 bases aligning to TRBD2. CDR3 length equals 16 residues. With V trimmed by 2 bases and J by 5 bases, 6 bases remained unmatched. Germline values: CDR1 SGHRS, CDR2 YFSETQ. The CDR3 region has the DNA TGCGCCAGCAGCTTCGGACTAGCGGGGGTGCGGGAGACCCAGTACTTC. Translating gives CASSFGLAGVRETQYF.

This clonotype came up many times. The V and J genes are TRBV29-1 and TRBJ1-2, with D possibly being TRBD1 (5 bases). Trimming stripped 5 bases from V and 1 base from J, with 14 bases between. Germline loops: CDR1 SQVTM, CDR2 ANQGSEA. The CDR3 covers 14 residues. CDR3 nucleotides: TGCAGCGTTAGTATCGGGGGAAATAACTATGGCTACACCTTC. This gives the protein CSVSIGGNNYGYTF.

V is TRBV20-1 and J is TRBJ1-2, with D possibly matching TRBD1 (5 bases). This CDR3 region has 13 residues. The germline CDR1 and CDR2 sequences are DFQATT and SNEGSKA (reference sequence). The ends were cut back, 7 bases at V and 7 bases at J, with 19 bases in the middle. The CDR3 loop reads CSVPSGTRFGYTF. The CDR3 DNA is TGCAGTGTCCCGTCCGGGACCCGCTTTGGCTACACCTTC.

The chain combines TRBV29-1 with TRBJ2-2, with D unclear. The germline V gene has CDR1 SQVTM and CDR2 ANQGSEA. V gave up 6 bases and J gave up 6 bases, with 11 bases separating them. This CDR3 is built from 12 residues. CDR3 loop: CSVQLGPGELFF. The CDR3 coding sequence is TGCAGCGTCCAGCTAGGTCCCGGGGAGCTGTTTTTT.

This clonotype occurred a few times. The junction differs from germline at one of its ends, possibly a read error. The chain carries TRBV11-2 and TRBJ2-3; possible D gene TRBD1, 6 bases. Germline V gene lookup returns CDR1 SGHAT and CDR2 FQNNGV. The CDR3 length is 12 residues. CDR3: CASSLGTVGPVF. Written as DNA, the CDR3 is TGTGCCAGCAGCTTAGGGACAGTGGGACCCGTTTTT.

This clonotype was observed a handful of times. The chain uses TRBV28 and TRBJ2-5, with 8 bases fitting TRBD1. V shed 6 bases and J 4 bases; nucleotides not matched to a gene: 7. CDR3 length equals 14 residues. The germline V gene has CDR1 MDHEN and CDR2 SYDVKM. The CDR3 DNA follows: TGTGCCAGCAGAGCCCAGGGGGCGCGAGAGACCCAGTACTTC. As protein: CASRAQGARETQYF.

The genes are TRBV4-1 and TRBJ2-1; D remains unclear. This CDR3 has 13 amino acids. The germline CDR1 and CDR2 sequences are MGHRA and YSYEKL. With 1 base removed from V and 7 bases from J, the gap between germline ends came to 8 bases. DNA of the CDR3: TGCGCCAGCAGCCAAGCTGTGGGGAATGAGCAGTTCTTC. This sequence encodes CASSQAVGNEQFF.

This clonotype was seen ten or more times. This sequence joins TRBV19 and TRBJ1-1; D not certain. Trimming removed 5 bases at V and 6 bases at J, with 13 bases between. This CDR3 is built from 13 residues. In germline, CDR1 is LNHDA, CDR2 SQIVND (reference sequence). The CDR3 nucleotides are TGTGCCAGTAGTCAGTCTGTGAGCGCTGAAGCTTTCTTT. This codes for CASSQSVSAEAFF. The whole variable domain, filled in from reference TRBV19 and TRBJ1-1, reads DGGITQSPKYLFRKEGQNVTLSCEQNLNHDAMYWYRQDPGQGLRLIYYSQIVNDFQKGDIAEGYSVSREKKESFPLTVTSAQKNPTAFYLCASSQSVSAEAFFGQGTRLTVV.

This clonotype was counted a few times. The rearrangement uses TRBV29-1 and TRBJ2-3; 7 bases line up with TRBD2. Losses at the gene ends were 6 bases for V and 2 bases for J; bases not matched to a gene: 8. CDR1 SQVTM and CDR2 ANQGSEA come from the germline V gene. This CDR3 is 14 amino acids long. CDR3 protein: CSVRGEYNTDTQYF. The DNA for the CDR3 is TGCAGCGTCCGGGGGGAGTACAACACAGATACGCAGTATTTT.

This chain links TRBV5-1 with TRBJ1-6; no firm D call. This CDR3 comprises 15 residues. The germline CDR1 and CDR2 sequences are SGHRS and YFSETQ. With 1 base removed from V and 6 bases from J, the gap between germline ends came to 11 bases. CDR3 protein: CASSLSWGINSPLHF. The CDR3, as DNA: TGCGCCAGCAGCTTGTCTTGGGGTATTAATTCACCCCTCCACTTT.